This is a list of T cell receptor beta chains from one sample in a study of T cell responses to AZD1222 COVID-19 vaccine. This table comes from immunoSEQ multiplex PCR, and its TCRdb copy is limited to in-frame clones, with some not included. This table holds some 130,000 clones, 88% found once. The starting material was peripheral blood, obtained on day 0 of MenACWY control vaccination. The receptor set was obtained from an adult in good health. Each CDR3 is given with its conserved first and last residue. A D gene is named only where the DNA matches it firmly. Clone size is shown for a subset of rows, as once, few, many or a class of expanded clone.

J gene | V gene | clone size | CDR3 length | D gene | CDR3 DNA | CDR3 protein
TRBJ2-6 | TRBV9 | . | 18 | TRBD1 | TGTGCCAGCAGCGGGGGACAGGGGGACCTCTCTGGGGCCAACGTCCTGACTTTC | CASSGGQGDLSGANVLTF
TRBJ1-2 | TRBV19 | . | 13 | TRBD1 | TGTGCCAGTAACAGGGGGCATTACTATGGCTACACCTTC | CASNRGHYYGYTF
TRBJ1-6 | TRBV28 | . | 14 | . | TGTGCCAGCAGTTGGGACCGCGATAATTCACCCCTCCACTTT | CASSWDRDNSPLHF
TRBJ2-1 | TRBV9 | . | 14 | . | TGTGCCAGCAGCGTGGGGGGTGAGGGTGGTGAGCAGTTCTTC | CASSVGGEGGEQFF
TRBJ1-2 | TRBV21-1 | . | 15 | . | TGTGCCAGCAGCAAAGTGCAGAGGCTTAACTATGGCTACACCTTC | CASSKVQRLNYGYTF
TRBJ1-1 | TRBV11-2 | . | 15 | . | TGTGCCAGCAGCTCGACGACACGACCTAACACTGAAGCTTTCTTT | CASSSTTRPNTEAFF
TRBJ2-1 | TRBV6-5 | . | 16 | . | TGTGCCAGCAGTTACTTGAGAGTTGATCGACTCAATGAGCAGTTCTTC | CASSYLRVDRLNEQFF
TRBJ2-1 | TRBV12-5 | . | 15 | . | TGTGCTAGTGGTTTGGTAAGCGGGCCTTACAATGAGCAGTTCTTC | CASGLVSGPYNEQFF
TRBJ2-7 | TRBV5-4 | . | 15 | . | TGTGCCAGCAGCTTTGGGACCGCCTCTCAGGACGAGCAGTACTTC | CASSFGTASQDEQYF
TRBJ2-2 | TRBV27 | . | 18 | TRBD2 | TGTGCCAGCAGCAGGAGGGAAGGGGGACTAGGCACTACCGGGGAGCTGTTTTTT | CASSRREGGLGTTGELFF
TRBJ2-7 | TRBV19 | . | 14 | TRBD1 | TGTGCCAGTAGCCCCGGACAGGGACCTTACGAGCAGTACTTC | CASSPGQGPYEQYF
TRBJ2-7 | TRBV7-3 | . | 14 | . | TGTGCCAGCAGCTTATCTGGCGGCTCCTACGAGCAGTACTTC | CASSLSGGSYEQYF
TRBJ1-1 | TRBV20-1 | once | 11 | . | TGCAGTGCTAGACGAGGGACGATGGCTTTCTTT | CSARRGTMAFF
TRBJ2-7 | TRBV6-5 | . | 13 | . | TGTGCCAGCAGTCACAGCCTTTCCTACGAGCAGTACTTC | CASSHSLSYEQYF
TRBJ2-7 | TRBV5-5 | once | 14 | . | TGTGCCAGCAGCTGGGCAGGGTCAGAGTACGAGCAGTACTTC | CASSWAGSEYEQYF
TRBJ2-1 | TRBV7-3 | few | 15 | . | TGTGCCAGCAGCCCGGACATAAGCTCCTACAATGAGCAGTTCTTC | CASSPDISSYNEQFF
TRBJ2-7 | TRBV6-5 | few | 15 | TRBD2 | TGTGCCAGCAGGGTAAGAGCGGGAGGCCTTCCGGAGCAGTACTTC | CASRVRAGGLPEQYF
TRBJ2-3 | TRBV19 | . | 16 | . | TGTGCCACCGAGAGCCGCACAGGTCCTTTCACAGATACGCAGTATTTT | CATESRTGPFTDTQYF
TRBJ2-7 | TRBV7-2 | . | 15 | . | TGTGCCAGCAGCTTATTCGGGACGGCTACCTACGAGCAGTACTTC | CASSLFGTATYEQYF
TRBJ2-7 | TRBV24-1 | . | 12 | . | TGTGCCACCAGCCGAGGCGGGGACGAGCAGTACTTC | CATSRGGDEQYF
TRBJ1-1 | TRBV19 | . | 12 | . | TGTGCCAGTAGTATTCACTCCGAGGAAGCTTTCTTT | CASSIHSEEAFF
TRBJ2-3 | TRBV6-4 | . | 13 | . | TGTGCCAGCAGTGACCATCATCCAGATACGCAGTATTTT | CASSDHHPDTQYF
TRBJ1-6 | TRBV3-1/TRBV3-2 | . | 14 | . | TGTGCCAGCAGCCAAGACTATAATAATTCACCCCTCCACTTT | CASSQDYNNSPLHF
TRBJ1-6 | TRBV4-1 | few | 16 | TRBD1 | TGCGCCAGCAGCCTCCGGCGGACAGGGGATAATTCACCCCTCCACTTT | CASSLRRTGDNSPLHF
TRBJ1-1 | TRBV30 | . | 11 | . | TGTGCCTGGAGCGCCGGGGGCCAAGGTTTCTTT | CAWSAGGQGFF
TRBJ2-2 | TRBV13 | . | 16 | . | TGTGCCAGCAGCTTATTTAGTAGAATGAACACCGGGGAGCTGTTTTTT | CASSLFSRMNTGELFF
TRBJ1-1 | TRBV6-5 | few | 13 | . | TGTGCCAGCAGAGGGACATCGAACACTGAAGCTTTCTTT | CASRGTSNTEAFF
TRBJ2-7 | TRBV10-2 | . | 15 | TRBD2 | TGCGCCAGCAGTGAGGCACTAGCGGGGAGTCTCAAGCAGTACTTC | CASSEALAGSLKQYF
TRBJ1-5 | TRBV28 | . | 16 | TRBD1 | TGTGCCAGCAGCAAAGGGGGTAGGGGACAGAATCAGCCCCAGCATTTT | CASSKGGRGQNQPQHF
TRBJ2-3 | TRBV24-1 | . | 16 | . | TGTGCCACCAGTCCCGGTCCGGACCGAGGCACAGATACGCAGTATTTT | CATSPGPDRGTDTQYF
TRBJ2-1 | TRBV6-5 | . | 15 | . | TGTGCCAGCAGTTACGTGGGGGCGATTTACAATGAGCAGTTCTTC | CASSYVGAIYNEQFF
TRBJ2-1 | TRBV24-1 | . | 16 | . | TGTGCCACCAGTCCCCCGGGCGGGATTTCCTACAATGAGCAGTTCTTC | CATSPPGGISYNEQFF
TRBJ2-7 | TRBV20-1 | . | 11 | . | TGCAGTGCTAGCCTCACCTACGAGCAGTACTTC | CSASLTYEQYF
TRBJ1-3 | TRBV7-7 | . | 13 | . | TGTGCCAGCAGCTTAGGGAGGGACGGCACCATATATTTT | CASSLGRDGTIYF
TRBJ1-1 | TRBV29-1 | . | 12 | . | TGCAGCGTCCGACAGTCTAACACTGAAGCTTTCTTT | CSVRQSNTEAFF
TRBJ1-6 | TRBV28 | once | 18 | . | TGTGCCAGCAGTTTCGACTTCGCCGGGAGCTCCTATAATTCACCCCTCCACTTT | CASSFDFAGSSYNSPLHF
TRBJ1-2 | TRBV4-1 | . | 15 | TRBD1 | TGCGCCAGCAGCCATGCCGACAGGGAAAGAAACGGCTACACCTTC | CASSHADRERNGYTF
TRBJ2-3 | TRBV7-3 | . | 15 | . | TGTGCCAGCAGCTTAGTGGGAAAGCTCACAGATACGCAGTATTTT | CASSLVGKLTDTQYF
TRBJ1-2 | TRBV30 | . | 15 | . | TGTGCCTGGAGTGCCCGCCGGGAGGGGAACTATGGCTACACCTTC | CAWSARREGNYGYTF
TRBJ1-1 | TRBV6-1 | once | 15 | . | TGTGCCAGCAGTGAACTAAGCGGGAGGGACACTGAAGCTTTCTTT | CASSELSGRDTEAFF
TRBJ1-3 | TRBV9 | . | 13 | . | TGTGCCAGCAGCGTAGAGGATGGAAACACCATATATTTT | CASSVEDGNTIYF